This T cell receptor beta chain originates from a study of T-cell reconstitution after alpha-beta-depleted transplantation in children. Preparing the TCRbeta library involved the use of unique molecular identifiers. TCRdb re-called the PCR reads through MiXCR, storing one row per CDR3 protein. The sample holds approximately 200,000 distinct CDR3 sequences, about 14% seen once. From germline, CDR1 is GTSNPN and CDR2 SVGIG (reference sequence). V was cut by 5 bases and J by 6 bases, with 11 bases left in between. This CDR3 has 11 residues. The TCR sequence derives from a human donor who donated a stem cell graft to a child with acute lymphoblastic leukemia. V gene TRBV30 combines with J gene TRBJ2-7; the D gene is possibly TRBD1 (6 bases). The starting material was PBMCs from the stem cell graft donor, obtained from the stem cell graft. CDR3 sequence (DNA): TGTGCCTGGGTACAGGGCCGCGAGCAGTACTTC. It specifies CAWVQGREQYF.